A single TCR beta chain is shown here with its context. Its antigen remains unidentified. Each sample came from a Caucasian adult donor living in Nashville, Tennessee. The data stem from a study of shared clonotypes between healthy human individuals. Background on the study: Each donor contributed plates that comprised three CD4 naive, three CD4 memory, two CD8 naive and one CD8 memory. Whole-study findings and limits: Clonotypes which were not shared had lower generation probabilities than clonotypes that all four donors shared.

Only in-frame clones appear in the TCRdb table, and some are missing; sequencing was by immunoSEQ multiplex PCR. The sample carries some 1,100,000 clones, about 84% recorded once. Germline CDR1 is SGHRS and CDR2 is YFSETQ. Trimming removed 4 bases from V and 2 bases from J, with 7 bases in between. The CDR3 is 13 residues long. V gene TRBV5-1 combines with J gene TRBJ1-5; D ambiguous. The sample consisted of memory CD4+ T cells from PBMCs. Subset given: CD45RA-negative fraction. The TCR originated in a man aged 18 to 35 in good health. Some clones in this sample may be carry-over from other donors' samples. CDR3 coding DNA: TGCGCCAGCAGCATAAATGGCAATCAGCCCCAGCATTTT. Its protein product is CASSINGNQPQHF.